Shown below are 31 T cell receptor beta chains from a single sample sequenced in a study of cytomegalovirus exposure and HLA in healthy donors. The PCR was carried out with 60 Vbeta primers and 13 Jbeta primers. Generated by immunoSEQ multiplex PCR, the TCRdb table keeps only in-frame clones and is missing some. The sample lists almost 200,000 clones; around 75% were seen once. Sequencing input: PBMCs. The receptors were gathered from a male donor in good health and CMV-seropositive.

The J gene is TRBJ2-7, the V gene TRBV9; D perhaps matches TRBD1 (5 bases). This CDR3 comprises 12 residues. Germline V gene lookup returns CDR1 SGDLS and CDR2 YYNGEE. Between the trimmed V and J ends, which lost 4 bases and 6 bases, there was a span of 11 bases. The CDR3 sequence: CASSQGLGEQYF. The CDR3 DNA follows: TGTGCCAGCAGCCAGGGTTTGGGCGAGCAGTACTTC.

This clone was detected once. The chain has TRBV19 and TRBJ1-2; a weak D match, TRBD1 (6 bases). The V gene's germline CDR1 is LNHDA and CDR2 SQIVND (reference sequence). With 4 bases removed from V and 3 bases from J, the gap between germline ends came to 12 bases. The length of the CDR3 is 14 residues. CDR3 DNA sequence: TGTGCCAGTAGTAGCCCCAGGGGTGACTATGGCTACACCTTC. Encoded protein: CASSSPRGDYGYTF.

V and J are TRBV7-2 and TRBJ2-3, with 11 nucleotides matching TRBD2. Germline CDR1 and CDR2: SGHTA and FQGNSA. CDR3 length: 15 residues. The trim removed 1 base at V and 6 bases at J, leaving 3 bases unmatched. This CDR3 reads CASSLVASGGDTQYF. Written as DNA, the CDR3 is TGTGCCAGCAGCTTAGTGGCTAGCGGGGGGGATACGCAGTATTTT.

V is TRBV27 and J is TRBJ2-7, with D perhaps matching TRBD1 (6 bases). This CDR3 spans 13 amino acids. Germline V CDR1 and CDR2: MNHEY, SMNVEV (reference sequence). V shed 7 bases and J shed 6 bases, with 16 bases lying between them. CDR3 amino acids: CASTLRGSGEQYF. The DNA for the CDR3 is TGTGCCAGCACCCTCAGGGGTTCCGGCGAGCAGTACTTC.

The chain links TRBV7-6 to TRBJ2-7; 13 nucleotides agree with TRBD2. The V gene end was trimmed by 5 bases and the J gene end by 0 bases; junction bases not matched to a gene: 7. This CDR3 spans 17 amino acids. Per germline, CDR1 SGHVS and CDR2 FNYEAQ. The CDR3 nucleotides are TGTGCCAGCAGCGTATCAAGGACTAGCGGGAGCTCCTACGAGCAGTACTTC. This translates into CASSVSRTSGSSYEQYF.

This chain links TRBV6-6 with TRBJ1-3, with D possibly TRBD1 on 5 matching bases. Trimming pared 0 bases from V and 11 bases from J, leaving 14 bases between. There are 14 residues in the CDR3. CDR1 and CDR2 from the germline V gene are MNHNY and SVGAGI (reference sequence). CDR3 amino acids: CASSYSGQGVAIYF. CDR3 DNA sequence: TGTGCCAGCAGTTACTCGGGGCAGGGTGTCGCCATATATTTT.

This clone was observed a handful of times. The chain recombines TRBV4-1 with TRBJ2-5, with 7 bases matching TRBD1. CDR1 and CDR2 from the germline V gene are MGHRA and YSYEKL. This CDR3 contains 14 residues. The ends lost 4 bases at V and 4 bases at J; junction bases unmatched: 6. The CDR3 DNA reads TGCGCCAGCAGCCCCTTCCGGACAGGAGAGACCCAGTACTTC. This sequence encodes CASSPFRTGETQYF.

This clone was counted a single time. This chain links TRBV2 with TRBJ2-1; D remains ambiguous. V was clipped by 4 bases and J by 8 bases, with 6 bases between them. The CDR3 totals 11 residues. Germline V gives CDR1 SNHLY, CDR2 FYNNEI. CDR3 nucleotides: TGTGCCAGCAGTGCCCCTGATGAGCAGTTCTTC. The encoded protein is CASSAPDEQFF.

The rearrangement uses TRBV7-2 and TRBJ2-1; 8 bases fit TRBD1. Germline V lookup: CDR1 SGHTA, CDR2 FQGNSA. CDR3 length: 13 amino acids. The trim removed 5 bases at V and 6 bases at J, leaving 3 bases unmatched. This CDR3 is CASSQDRGNEQFF. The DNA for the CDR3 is TGTGCCAGCAGCCAAGACAGGGGCAATGAGCAGTTCTTC. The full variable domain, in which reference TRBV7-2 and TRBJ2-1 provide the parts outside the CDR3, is GAGVSQSPSNKVTEKGKDVELRCDPISGHTALYWYRQSLGQGLEFLIYFQGNSAPDKSGLPSDRFSAERTGGSVSTLTIQRTQQEDSAVYLCASSQDRGNEQFFGPGTRLTVL.

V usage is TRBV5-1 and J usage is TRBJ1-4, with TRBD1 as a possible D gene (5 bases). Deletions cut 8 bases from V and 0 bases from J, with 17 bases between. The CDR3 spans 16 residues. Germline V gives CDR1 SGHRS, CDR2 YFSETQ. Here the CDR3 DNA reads TGCGCCAGTCGGTCGCTACAGACAGCAACTAATGAAAAACTGTTTTTT. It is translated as CASRSLQTATNEKLFF.

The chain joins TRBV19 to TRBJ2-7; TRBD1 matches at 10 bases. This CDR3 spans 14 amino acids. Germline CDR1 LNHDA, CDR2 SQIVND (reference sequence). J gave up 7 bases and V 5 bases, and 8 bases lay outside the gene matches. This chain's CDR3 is CASSPRTGGREQYF. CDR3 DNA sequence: TGTGCCAGTAGTCCCCGGACAGGGGGTCGTGAGCAGTACTTC.

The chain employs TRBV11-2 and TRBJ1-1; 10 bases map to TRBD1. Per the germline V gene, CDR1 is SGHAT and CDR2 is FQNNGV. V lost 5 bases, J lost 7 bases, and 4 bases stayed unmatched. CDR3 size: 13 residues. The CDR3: CASSTTGGGEAFF. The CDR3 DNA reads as TGTGCCAGCAGCACGACAGGGGGCGGTGAAGCTTTCTTT.

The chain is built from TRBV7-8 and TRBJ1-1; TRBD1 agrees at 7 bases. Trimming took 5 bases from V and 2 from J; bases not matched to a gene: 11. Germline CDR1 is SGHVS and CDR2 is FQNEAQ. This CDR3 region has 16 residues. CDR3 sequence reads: CASSMITGDFNTEAFF. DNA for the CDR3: TGTGCCAGCAGCATGATTACAGGGGATTTTAACACTGAAGCTTTCTTT.

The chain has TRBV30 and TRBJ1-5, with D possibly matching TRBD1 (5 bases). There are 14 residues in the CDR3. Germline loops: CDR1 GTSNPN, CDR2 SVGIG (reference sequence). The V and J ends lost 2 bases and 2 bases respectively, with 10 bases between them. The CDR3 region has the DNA TGTGCCTGGAGTCGGGGGATCGGCAATCAGCCCCAGCATTTT. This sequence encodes CAWSRGIGNQPQHF.

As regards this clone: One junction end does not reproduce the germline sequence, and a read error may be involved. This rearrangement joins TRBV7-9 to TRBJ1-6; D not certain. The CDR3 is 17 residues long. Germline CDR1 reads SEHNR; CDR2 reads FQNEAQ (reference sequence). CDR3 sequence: CSSSSALRTGRDSPLHF. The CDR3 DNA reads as TGTTCCAGCAGCTCAGCCCTAAGAACGGGGAGAGATTCACCCCTCCACTTT.

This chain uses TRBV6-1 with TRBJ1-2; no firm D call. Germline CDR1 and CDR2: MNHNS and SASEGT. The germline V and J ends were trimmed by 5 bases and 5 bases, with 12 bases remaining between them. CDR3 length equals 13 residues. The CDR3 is CASSWEELYGYTF. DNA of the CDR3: TGTGCCAGCAGTTGGGAGGAGCTTTATGGCTACACCTTC.

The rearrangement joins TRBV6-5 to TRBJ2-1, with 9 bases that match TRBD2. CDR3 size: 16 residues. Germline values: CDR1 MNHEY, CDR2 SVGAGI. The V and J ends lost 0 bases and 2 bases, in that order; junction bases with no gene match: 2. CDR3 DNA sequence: TGTGCCAGCAGTTACTCGATAGCGGGGGCCTACAATGAGCAGTTCTTC. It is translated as CASSYSIAGAYNEQFF.

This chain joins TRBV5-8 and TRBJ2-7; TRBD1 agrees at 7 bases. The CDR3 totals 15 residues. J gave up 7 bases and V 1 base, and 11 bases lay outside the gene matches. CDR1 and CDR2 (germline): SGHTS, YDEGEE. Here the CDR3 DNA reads TGTGCCAGCAGCTTGAGACAGGGAGCTGGACGGGAGCAGTACTTC. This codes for CASSLRQGAGREQYF.

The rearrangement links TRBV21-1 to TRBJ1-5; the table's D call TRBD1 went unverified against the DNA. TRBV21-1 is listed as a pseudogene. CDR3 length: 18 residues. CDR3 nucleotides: TGTGCCAGCAGCAAATATCCGGACAGGGGAACGGGCAATCAGCCCCAGCATTTT. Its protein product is CASSKYPDRGTGNQPQHF.

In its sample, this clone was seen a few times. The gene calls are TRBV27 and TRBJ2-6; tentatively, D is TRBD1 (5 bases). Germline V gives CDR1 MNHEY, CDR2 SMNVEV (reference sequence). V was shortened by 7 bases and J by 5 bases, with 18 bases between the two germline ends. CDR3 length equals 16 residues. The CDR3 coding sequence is TGTGCCAGCATGCCCAAAGGGGTCCTTCGGGCCAACGTCCTGACTTTC. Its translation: CASMPKGVLRANVLTF.

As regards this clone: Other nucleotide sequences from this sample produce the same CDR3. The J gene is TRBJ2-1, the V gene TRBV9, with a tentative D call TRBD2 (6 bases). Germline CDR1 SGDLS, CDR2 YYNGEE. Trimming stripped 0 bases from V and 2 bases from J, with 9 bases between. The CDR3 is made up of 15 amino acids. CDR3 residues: CASSVGRGAYNEQFF. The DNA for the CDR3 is TGTGCCAGCAGCGTAGGGCGGGGAGCCTACAATGAGCAGTTCTTC. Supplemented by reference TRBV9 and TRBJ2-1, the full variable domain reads DSGVTQTPKHLITATGQRVTLRCSPRSGDLSVYWYQQSLDQGLQFLIQYYNGEERAKGNILERFSAQQFPDLHSELNLSSLELGDSALYFCASSVGRGAYNEQFFGPGTRLTVL.

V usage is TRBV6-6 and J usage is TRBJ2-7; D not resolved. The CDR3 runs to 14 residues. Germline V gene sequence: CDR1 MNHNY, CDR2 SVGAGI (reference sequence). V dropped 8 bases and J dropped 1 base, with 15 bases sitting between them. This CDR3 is CASRLEASSYEQYF. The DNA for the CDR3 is TGTGCCAGCCGATTAGAGGCTTCGTCCTACGAGCAGTACTTC.

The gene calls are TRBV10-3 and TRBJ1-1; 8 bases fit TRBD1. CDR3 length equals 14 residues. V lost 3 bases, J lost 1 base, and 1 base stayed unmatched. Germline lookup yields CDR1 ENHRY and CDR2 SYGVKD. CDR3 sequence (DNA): TGTGCCATCAGTGACGACAGGGGGAACACTGAAGCTTTCTTT. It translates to CAISDDRGNTEAFF.

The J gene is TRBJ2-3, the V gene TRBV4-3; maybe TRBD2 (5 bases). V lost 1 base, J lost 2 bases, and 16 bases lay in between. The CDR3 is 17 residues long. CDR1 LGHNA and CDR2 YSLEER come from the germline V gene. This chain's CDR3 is CASSQVSAGKPTDTQYF. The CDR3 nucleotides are TGCGCCAGCAGCCAAGTTAGCGCAGGAAAGCCCACAGATACGCAGTATTTT.

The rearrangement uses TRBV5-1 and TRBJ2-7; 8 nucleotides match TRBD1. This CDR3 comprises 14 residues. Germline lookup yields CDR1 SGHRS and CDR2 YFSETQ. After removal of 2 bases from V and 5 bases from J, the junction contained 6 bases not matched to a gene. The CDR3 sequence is CASSLGQGMDEQYF. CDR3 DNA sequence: TGCGCCAGCAGCTTAGGACAGGGTATGGACGAGCAGTACTTC.

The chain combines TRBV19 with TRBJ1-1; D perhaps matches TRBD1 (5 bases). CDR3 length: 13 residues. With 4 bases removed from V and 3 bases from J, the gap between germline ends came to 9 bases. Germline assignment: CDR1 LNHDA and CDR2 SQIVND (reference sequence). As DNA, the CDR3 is TGTGCCAGTAGTACCTCAGGGTACACTGAAGCTTTCTTT. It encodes CASSTSGYTEAFF.

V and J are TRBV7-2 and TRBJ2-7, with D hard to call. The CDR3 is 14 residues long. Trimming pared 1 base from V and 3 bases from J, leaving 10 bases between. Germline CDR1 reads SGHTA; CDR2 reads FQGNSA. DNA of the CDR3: TGTGCCAGCAGCTTAGGACAAAGCAGCTACGAGCAGTACTTC. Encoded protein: CASSLGQSSYEQYF.

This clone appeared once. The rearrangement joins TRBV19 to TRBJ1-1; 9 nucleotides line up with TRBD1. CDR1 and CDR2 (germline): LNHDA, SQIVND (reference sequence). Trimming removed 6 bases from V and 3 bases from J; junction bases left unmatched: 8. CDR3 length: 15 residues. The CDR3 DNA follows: TGTGCCAGTAGGCACAGGGGGCGCTTGGACACTGAAGCTTTCTTT. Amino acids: CASRHRGRLDTEAFF.

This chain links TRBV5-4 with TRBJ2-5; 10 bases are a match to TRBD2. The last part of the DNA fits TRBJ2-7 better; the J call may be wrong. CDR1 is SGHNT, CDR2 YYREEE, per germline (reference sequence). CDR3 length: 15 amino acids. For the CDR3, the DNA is TGTGCCAGCAGCTTGGGAGCGGGGGGGCCCTACGAGCAGTACTTC. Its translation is CASSLGAGGPYEQYF.

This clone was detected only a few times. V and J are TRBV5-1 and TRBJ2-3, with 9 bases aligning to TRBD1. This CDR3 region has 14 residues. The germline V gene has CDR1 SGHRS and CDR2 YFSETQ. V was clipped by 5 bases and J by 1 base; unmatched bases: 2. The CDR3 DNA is TGCGCCAGCAGATGGACAGGGGGCACAGATACGCAGTATTTT. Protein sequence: CASRWTGGTDTQYF.

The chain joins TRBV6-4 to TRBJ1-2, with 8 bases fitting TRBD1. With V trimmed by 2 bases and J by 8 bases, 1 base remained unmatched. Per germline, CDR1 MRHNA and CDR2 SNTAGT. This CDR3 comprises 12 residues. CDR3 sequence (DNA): TGTGCCAGCAGTGACGGACAGGGAGGCTACACCTTC. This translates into CASSDGQGGYTF.